The rows below give T cell receptor beta chains drawn from one sample of a study of response to subunit inactivated influenza vaccine. Via MiXCR, TCRdb re-called the RT-PCR reads, giving one row per CDR3 protein. Found here are some 480,000 distinct CDR3 sequences, roughly 9.8% of them singletons; the top ten hold approximately 12%. The specimen comprised PBMCs from blood, sampled roughly 6 weeks after vaccination. The receptors were gathered from a man between 45 and 60 years old who received an inactivated influenza vaccine. CDR3s include the opening cysteine and the closing phenylalanine or tryptophan. A D gene is named only where the DNA matches it firmly. Expanded clones are given a class, and other clones once, few, many or no size at all.

J: TRBJ2-5; V: TRBV4-3; D: .; size: few; CDR3: CASSQERVRGETQYF; DNA: TGCGCCAGCAGCCAAGAGCGGGTTAGGGGAGAGACCCAGTACTTC
J: TRBJ1-1; V: TRBV7-7; D: .; size: few; CDR3: CASSLASGGIENTEAFF; DNA: TGTGCTAGCAGCTTAGCATCGGGGGGCATCGAGAACACTGAAGCTTTCTTT
J: TRBJ2-1; V: TRBV6-2/TRBV6-3; D: TRBD1; size: .; CDR3: CASSRTTGPEGEFF; DNA: TGTGCCAGCAGTAGAACGACAGGGCCAGAAGGAGAGTTCTTC
J: TRBJ1-1; V: TRBV20-1; D: .; size: .; CDR3: CSARRQGPGTEAFF; DNA: TGCAGTGCTAGAAGGCAGGGTCCGGGTACTGAAGCTTTCTTT
J: TRBJ2-3; V: TRBV7-7; D: TRBD1; size: .; CDR3: CASSYTGVTDTQYF; DNA: TGTGCTAGCAGCTATACAGGGGTCACAGATACGCAGTATTTT
J: TRBJ1-2; V: TRBV23-1; D: .; size: .; CDR3: CASSQSRGDYGYTF; DNA: TGCGCCAGCAGTCAATCTCGGGGGGACTATGGCTACACCTTC
J: TRBJ1-3; V: TRBV9; D: .; size: many; CDR3: CASSVAWGTGNTIYF; DNA: TGTGCCAGCAGCGTAGCTTGGGGCACTGGAAACACCATATATTTT
J: TRBJ1-5; V: TRBV6-8; D: TRBD1; size: .; CDR3: CASRTGQGIPQPQHF; DNA: TGTGCCAGCAGAACCGGACAGGGGATTCCTCAGCCCCAGCATTTT
J: TRBJ2-1; V: TRBV29-1; D: TRBD1; size: many; CDR3: CSVDFGTGPYNEQFF; DNA: TGCAGCGTTGACTTCGGGACAGGCCCCTACAATGAGCAGTTCTTC
J: TRBJ2-5; V: TRBV29-1; D: .; size: .; CDR3: CSVDLGRGQETQYF; DNA: TGCAGCGTTGATTTGGGGCGGGGCCAAGAGACCCAGTACTTC
J: TRBJ2-1; V: TRBV5-1; D: TRBD1; size: few; CDR3: CASSSTGTVNNEQFF; DNA: TGCGCCAGCAGCTCTACCGGGACAGTCAACAATGAGCAGTTCTTC
J: TRBJ1-2; V: TRBV3-1; D: .; size: .; CDR3: CASSPTRVSNYGYTF; DNA: TGTGCCAGCAGCCCCACCAGAGTTTCTAACTATGGCTACACCTTC
J: TRBJ1-2; V: TRBV7-2; D: TRBD1; size: many; CDR3: CASSLGGTGNYGYTF; DNA: TGTGCCAGCAGCTTAGGAGGGACAGGAAACTATGGCTACACCTTC
J: TRBJ2-3; V: TRBV12-3/TRBV12-4; D: .; size: many; CDR3: CASSVTGALPWAQYF; DNA: TGTGCCAGCAGTGTAACCGGGGCCCTCCCATGGGCGCAGTATTTT
J: TRBJ1-5; V: TRBV18; D: .; size: few; CDR3: CASSIEGRGEAQHF; DNA: TGTGCCAGCTCAATAGAGGGGCGCGGAGAGGCCCAGCATTTT
J: TRBJ1-5; V: TRBV20-1; D: .; size: few; CDR3: CSARDSSGVNQPQHF; DNA: TGCAGTGCTAGAGATTCGTCAGGGGTAAATCAGCCCCAGCATTTT
J: TRBJ1-5; V: TRBV15; D: .; size: .; CDR3: CATSRAFGQPQHF; DNA: TGTGCCACCAGCAGAGCTTTCGGTCAGCCCCAGCATTTT
J: TRBJ2-6; V: TRBV6-5; D: .; size: few; CDR3: CASSYSSGSGANVLTF; DNA: TGTGCCAGCAGTTACTCCTCCGGGTCCGGGGCCAACGTCCTGACTTTC
J: TRBJ2-7; V: TRBV7-2; D: .; size: once; CDR3: CASSLVRGQGYEQYF; DNA: TGTGCCAGCAGCTTAGTACGGGGACAAGGATACGAGCAGTACTTC
J: TRBJ2-1; V: TRBV5-1; D: .; size: .; CDR3: CASSVWNEQFF; DNA: TGCGCCAGCAGCGTTTGGAATGAGCAGTTCTTC
J: TRBJ1-2; V: TRBV7-8; D: .; size: .; CDR3: CASSPGLTNYGYTF; DNA: TGTGCCAGCAGCCCGGGTTTAACTAACTATGGCTACACCTTC
J: TRBJ1-1; V: TRBV20-1; D: .; size: few; CDR3: CSARGGLNTEAFF; DNA: TGCAGTGCTCGGGGGGGATTGAACACTGAAGCTTTCTTT
J: TRBJ2-5; V: TRBV7-9; D: .; size: many; CDR3: CASSPLQGQYF; DNA: TGTGCCAGCAGCCCTCTTCAGGGTCAGTACTTC
J: TRBJ2-7; V: TRBV9; D: .; size: few; CDR3: CASSSTSGPSSYEQYF; DNA: TGTGCCAGCAGTTCTACCAGCGGGCCTAGCTCCTACGAGCAGTACTTC
J: TRBJ2-7; V: TRBV14; D: TRBD1; size: few; CDR3: CASSQVVGQGADEQYF; DNA: TGTGCCAGCAGCCAAGTTGTCGGACAGGGGGCCGACGAGCAGTACTTC
J: TRBJ2-5; V: TRBV7-9; D: .; size: .; CDR3: CASSLEESRRETQYF; DNA: TGTGCCAGCAGCTTAGAGGAGTCTAGGCGGGAGACCCAGTACTTC
J: TRBJ2-7; V: TRBV4-2; D: .; size: many; CDR3: CASSQDQGVHYEQYF; DNA: TGTGCCAGCAGCCAAGATCAGGGAGTTCACTACGAGCAGTACTTC
J: TRBJ2-2; V: TRBV27; D: TRBD2; size: .; CDR3: CASSRLAGNRASGELFF; DNA: TGTGCCAGCAGTCGACTAGCGGGGAATAGAGCGTCCGGGGAGCTGTTTTTT
J: TRBJ2-2; V: TRBV15; D: .; size: .; CDR3: CATSREENGLGDLFF; DNA: TGTGCCACCAGCAGAGAGGAGAACGGCCTCGGGGACCTGTTTTTT
J: TRBJ2-3; V: TRBV20-1; D: .; size: .; CDR3: CSAERGTDTQYF; DNA: TGCAGTGCCGAGAGGGGCACAGATACGCAGTATTTT
J: TRBJ1-1; V: TRBV5-6; D: TRBD1; size: few; CDR3: CASSITGTANTEAFF; DNA: TGTGCCAGCAGCATCACCGGGACAGCGAACACTGAAGCTTTCTTT
J: TRBJ2-3; V: TRBV6-1; D: TRBD2; size: .; CDR3: CASRELAGGADTQYF; DNA: TGTGCCAGCAGGGAACTAGCGGGGGGGGCAGATACGCAGTATTTT
J: TRBJ1-6; V: TRBV12-3/TRBV12-4; D: TRBD1; size: .; CDR3: CASTAQSGQGNSPLHF; DNA: TGTGCCAGCACCGCACAATCGGGACAGGGGAATTCACCCCTCCACTTT
J: TRBJ2-3; V: TRBV2; D: .; size: .; CDR3: CASIGDRLTDTQYF; DNA: TGTGCCAGCATTGGCGACAGATTAACAGATACGCAGTATTTT
J: TRBJ2-1; V: TRBV12-3/TRBV12-4; D: TRBD1; size: .; CDR3: CASSFPTGGINEQFF; DNA: TGTGCCAGCAGTTTCCCGACAGGGGGAATCAATGAGCAGTTCTTC
J: TRBJ1-1; V: TRBV2; D: .; size: .; CDR3: CASTDLGGLAEAFF; DNA: TGTGCCAGCACCGACCTTGGGGGGTTAGCTGAAGCTTTCTTT
J: TRBJ2-5; V: TRBV29-1; D: .; size: .; CDR3: CSVVRDQETQYF; DNA: TGCAGCGTTGTGCGGGACCAAGAGACCCAGTACTTC
J: TRBJ2-4; V: TRBV29-1; D: TRBD2; size: .; CDR3: CSVEELGLGKNIQYF; DNA: TGCAGCGTTGAAGAATTGGGACTAGGCAAAAACATTCAGTACTTC
J: TRBJ2-7; V: TRBV20-1; D: TRBD2; size: many; CDR3: CSATQAGFRRGEQYF; DNA: TGCAGTGCTACCCAAGCGGGATTTAGAAGAGGCGAGCAGTACTTC
J: TRBJ2-5; V: TRBV13; D: TRBD2; size: few; CDR3: CASSSGLAGVLQETQYF; DNA: TGTGCCAGCAGCTCCGGACTAGCGGGAGTCCTCCAAGAGACCCAGTACTTC
J: TRBJ2-7; V: TRBV25-1; D: .; size: few; CDR3: CASSEWADEQYF; DNA: TGTGCCAGCAGTGAATGGGCAGACGAGCAGTACTTC
J: TRBJ2-1; V: TRBV29-1; D: TRBD2; size: .; CDR3: CSVLLAGLAAGEQFF; DNA: TGCAGCGTCCTCTTGGCGGGACTAGCGGCAGGAGAGCAGTTCTTC